The 16 T cell receptor beta chains reported below all come from one sample, sequenced in a study of blood T cell repertoires in COVID-19. Profiling relied on immunoSEQ multiplex PCR, and the TCRdb table lists in-frame clones only, not all of them. The sample contains about 180,000 clones, about 87% of which appear only once. Sequences were obtained from peripheral blood. These receptors originate from a man in his 60s with COVID-19, enrolled during active disease.

V gene TRBV11-3 combines with J gene TRBJ2-5; 11 bases agree with TRBD2. The germline V gene encodes CDR1 SGHNT and CDR2 YENEEA. Losses at the gene ends were 0 bases for V and 2 bases for J; bases not matched to a gene: 8. The CDR3 contains 18 residues. The CDR3 region is CASSLDGRGLADQETQYF. The CDR3 nucleotides are TGTGCCAGCAGCTTAGACGGACGGGGACTAGCGGATCAAGAGACCCAGTACTTC. The variable domain in full, completed from reference TRBV11-3 and TRBJ2-5, reads EAGVVQSPRYKIIEKKQPVAFWCNPISGHNTLYWYLQNLGQGPELLIRYENEEAVDDSQLPKDRFSAERLKGVDSTLKIQPAELGDSAVYLCASSLDGRGLADQETQYFGPGTRLLVL.

The chain couples TRBV7-2 to TRBJ2-7; 9 nucleotides match TRBD2. The germline CDR1 and CDR2 sequences are SGHTA and FQGNSA. The CDR3 has 16 residues. V gave up 4 bases and J gave up 6 bases; unmatched junction bases: 13. For the CDR3, the DNA is TGTGCCAGCAGCTCCCCCCGTTCGGGACTAGCTATCGAGCAGTACTTC. Amino acid sequence: CASSSPRSGLAIEQYF.

The rearrangement uses TRBV7-2 and TRBJ2-4; D perhaps matches TRBD2 (6 bases). The germline V gene encodes CDR1 SGHTA and CDR2 FQGNSA. The V end was cut by 2 bases, the J end by 1 base, with 12 bases between. The CDR3 runs 16 residues. The DNA for the CDR3 is TGTGCCAGCAGCTTAAGGAGGGCCGAGGCCAAAAACATTCAGTACTTC. It yields the protein CASSLRRAEAKNIQYF.

This rearrangement joins TRBV11-2 to TRBJ1-1; 8 bases match TRBD1. Trimming took 5 bases from V and 1 from J; bases not matched to a gene: 12. The CDR3 covers 17 residues. Germline V CDR1 and CDR2: SGHAT, FQNNGV. The DNA of the CDR3 is TGTGCCAGCAGCCGCGAGGCGGACAGGGAGGCGAACACTGAAGCTTTCTTT. It translates to CASSREADREANTEAFF.

This clone is a singleton in its sample. The chain links TRBV6-5 to TRBJ1-5, with 8 nucleotides matching TRBD1. The V segment lost 4 bases and the J segment 9 bases; nucleotides outside the gene matches: 8. The CDR3 totals 14 residues. Looked up from germline, CDR1 is MNHEY and CDR2 is SVGAGI. The CDR3 loop is CASSFTGQEGPQHF. DNA of the CDR3: TGTGCCAGCAGTTTTACGGGACAGGAGGGGCCCCAGCATTTT.

The chain recombines TRBV6-5 with TRBJ1-4, with D perhaps TRBD1 (5 bases). CDR3 size: 15 residues. V lost 2 bases and J lost 7, with 14 bases in between. The germline V gene encodes CDR1 MNHEY and CDR2 SVGAGI. The CDR3 loop reads CASSYLSQGSEKLFF. The CDR3 bases are TGTGCCAGCAGTTACCTAAGCCAGGGCAGTGAAAAACTGTTTTTT.

The chain links TRBV6-8 to TRBJ1-5; 7 nucleotides agree with TRBD1. Per germline, CDR1 MNHGY and CDR2 SAAAGT. V shed 8 bases and J 3 bases; nucleotides not matched to a gene: 10. This CDR3 spans 15 amino acids. Written as DNA, the CDR3 is TGTGCCAGCCCCACTAGGGGACAGCACAATCAGCCCCAGCATTTT. Its translation: CASPTRGQHNQPQHF.

This rearrangement joins TRBV3-1 (or the pseudogene TRBV3-2) to TRBJ2-7; the D gene is possibly TRBD2 (6 bases). This CDR3 has 16 amino acids. Deletions cut 5 bases from V and 1 base from J, with 18 bases between. CDR1 and CDR2 from the germline V gene are LGHDT and YNNKEL (reference sequence). CDR3 region: CASSFHPFSGSYEQYF. Here the CDR3 DNA reads TGTGCCAGCAGCTTTCACCCCTTTAGCGGATCCTACGAGCAGTACTTC.

The rearrangement links TRBV6-5 to TRBJ2-6, with D possibly TRBD2 on 5 matching bases. V lost 6 bases and J 0 bases, leaving 6 bases between the germline ends. Germline CDR1 MNHEY, CDR2 SVGAGI. CDR3 length equals 14 residues. Written as DNA, the CDR3 is TGTGCCAGCAGCAGCGGCTCTGGGGCCAACGTCCTGACTTTC. As protein: CASSSGSGANVLTF.

This sequence joins TRBV10-3 and TRBJ2-7; tentative D call: TRBD2 (7 bases). The CDR3 consists of 12 residues. With 9 bases removed from V and 6 bases from J, the gap between germline ends came to 15 bases. Germline CDR1 reads ENHRY; CDR2 reads SYGVKD. In DNA, the CDR3 is TGTGCCATTTCAAATAGGGGGGGCGAGCAGTACTTC. This translates into CAISNRGGEQYF.

The J gene is TRBJ2-4, the V gene TRBV28; 10 nucleotides match TRBD2. Per germline, CDR1 MDHEN and CDR2 SYDVKM. CDR3 size: 15 residues. The V and J ends lost 4 bases and 9 bases, in that order; junction bases with no gene match: 9. The CDR3 DNA reads as TGTGCCAGCAGTTCTCCAGCGGGAGGGACGAGCATTCAGTACTTC. Its protein product is CASSSPAGGTSIQYF.

This clone was seen only once. The CDR3 nucleotides are TGTGCCAGCAGCGCGACCGGGGATAGCAATCAGCCCCAGCATTTT. As protein: CASSATGDSNQPQHF. This chain connects TRBV2 to TRBJ1-5; D remains ambiguous. CDR1 and CDR2 (germline): SNHLY, FYNNEI. Trimming cost V 6 bases and J 0 bases, with 12 bases left between them. CDR3 length equals 15 residues.

The chain has TRBV18 and TRBJ2-7, with D possibly matching TRBD1 (6 bases). The CDR3 contains 12 residues. Trimming pared 6 bases from V and 6 bases from J, leaving 12 bases between. The germline V gene encodes CDR1 KGHSH and CDR2 LQKENI. The CDR3 region is CASSLQGGEQYF. The CDR3 region has the DNA TGTGCCAGCTCTCTACAGGGTGGCGAGCAGTACTTC.

The genes are TRBV13 and TRBJ1-1; the D is unclear. This CDR3 contains 14 residues. Germline loops: CDR1 PRHDT, CDR2 FYEKMQ (reference sequence). Trimming removed 5 bases at V and 4 bases at J, with 14 bases between. This CDR3 is CASSADLGGTEAFF. The CDR3 nucleotides are TGTGCCAGCAGCGCGGACCTGGGAGGCACTGAAGCTTTCTTT.

The chain links TRBV7-9 to TRBJ2-2, with 10 bases aligning to TRBD1. The CDR3 has 17 residues. In germline, CDR1 is SEHNR, CDR2 FQNEAQ (reference sequence). V lost 1 base, J lost 6 bases, and 8 bases stayed unmatched. The chain's CDR3 is CASSLGGTGVIPGELFF. CDR3 nucleotides: TGTGCCAGCAGCTTAGGCGGGACAGGGGTTATTCCCGGGGAGCTGTTTTTT.

The J gene is TRBJ1-3, the V gene TRBV5-1, with TRBD1 identical over 9 bases. Germline lookup yields CDR1 SGHRS and CDR2 YFSETQ. The CDR3 is made up of 17 amino acids. V lost 0 bases to trimming and J lost 0 bases; unmatched junction nucleotides: 4. As DNA, the CDR3 is TGCGCCAGCAGCTTGGCCGGGACAGGGCCCTCTGGAAACACCATATATTTT. This codes for CASSLAGTGPSGNTIYF.